The 3 T cell receptor beta chains below come from one sample, sequenced in a study of shared clonotypes between healthy human individuals. CD45RO-negative CD8 cells positively selected for CCR7 made up the naive population, which excluded terminally differentiated effector memory CD45RA+ cells. Sequenced by immunoSEQ multiplex PCR; TCRdb stores in-frame clones only, minus some. The sample yields under 2,000,000 clones, roughly 94% seen once. The sample was naive CD8+ T cells sorted from blood. The receptors stem from a man in his late teens or twenties in good health.

The rearrangement links TRBV27 to TRBJ2-2; D assignment may be TRBD1 or TRBD2 (5 bases each). V was cut by 8 bases and J by 3 bases, with 13 bases left in between. The CDR3 is made up of 14 amino acids. Germline lookup yields CDR1 MNHEY and CDR2 SMNVEV (reference sequence). CDR3 sequence (DNA): TGTGCCAGCCTGAGGCTGGGGGACACCGGGGAGCTGTTTTTT. It codes for CASLRLGDTGELFF.

The rearrangement joins TRBV6-5 to TRBJ2-3; D is possibly TRBD1 (5 bases). CDR1 is MNHEY, CDR2 SVGAGI, per germline. V lost 0 bases to trimming and J lost 9 bases, with 10 bases between them. This CDR3 has 13 residues. DNA of the CDR3: TGTGCCAGCAGTTACTCAGGGGTTTGGACGCAGTATTTT. Translation gives CASSYSGVWTQYF.

This chain connects TRBV30 to TRBJ1-1; weak D call: TRBD1 (5 bases). Germline CDR1 reads GTSNPN; CDR2 reads SVGIG (reference sequence). The CDR3 consists of 14 residues. The V end was cut by 0 bases, the J end by 3 bases, with 11 bases between. CDR3 in amino acids: CAWSVGWGDTEAFF. The DNA of the CDR3 is TGTGCCTGGAGTGTAGGGTGGGGGGACACTGAAGCTTTCTTT.